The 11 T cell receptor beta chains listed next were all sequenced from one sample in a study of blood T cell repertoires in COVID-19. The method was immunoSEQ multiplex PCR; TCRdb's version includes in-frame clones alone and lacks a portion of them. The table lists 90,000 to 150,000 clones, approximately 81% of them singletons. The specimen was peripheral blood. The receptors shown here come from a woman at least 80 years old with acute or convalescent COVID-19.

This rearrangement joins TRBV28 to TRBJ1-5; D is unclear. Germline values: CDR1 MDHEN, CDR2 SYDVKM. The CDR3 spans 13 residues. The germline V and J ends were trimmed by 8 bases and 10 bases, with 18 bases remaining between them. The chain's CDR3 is CASGRGLDEPQHF. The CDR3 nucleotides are TGTGCCAGCGGTCGAGGCCTAGATGAACCCCAGCATTTT.

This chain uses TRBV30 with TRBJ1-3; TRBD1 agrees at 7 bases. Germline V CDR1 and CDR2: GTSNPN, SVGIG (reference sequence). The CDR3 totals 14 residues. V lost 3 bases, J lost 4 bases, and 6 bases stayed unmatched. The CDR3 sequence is CAWSQDRLGNTIYF. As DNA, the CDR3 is TGTGCCTGGAGCCAGGACAGGCTAGGAAACACCATATATTTT. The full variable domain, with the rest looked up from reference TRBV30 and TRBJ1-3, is SQTIHQWPATLVQPVGSPLSLECTVEGTSNPNLYWYRQAAGRGLQLLFYSVGIGQISSEVPQNLSASRPQDRQFILSSKKLLLSDSGFYLCAWSQDRLGNTIYFGEGSWLTVV.

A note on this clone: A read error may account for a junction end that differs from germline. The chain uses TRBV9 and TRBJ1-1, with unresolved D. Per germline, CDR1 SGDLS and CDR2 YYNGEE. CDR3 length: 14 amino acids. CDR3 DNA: TGTGCTAGCAGCCCCCGGAGGGCGGATACTGAAGCTTTCTTT. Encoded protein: CASSPRRADTEAFF.

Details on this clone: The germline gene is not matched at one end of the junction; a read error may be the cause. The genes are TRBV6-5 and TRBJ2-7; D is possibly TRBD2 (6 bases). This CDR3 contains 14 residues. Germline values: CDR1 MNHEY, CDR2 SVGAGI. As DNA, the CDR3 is TGTGCCAGCAGTTATAGGAGGGTCTCCCACGAGCAGTACTTC. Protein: CASSYRRVSHEQYF.

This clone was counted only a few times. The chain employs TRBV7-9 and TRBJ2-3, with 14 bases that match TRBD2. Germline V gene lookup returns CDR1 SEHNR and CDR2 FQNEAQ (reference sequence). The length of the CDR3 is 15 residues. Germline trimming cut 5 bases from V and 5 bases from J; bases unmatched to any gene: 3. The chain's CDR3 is CASSPGLAGGDTQYF. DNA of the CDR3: TGTGCCAGCAGCCCCGGACTAGCGGGAGGAGATACGCAGTATTTT.

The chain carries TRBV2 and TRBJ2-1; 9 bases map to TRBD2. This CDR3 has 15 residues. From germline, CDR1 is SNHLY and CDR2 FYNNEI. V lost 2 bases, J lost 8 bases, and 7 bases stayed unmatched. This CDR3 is CASSERVAGDDEQFF. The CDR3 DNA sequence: TGTGCCAGCAGTGAAAGGGTAGCGGGAGATGATGAGCAGTTCTTC.

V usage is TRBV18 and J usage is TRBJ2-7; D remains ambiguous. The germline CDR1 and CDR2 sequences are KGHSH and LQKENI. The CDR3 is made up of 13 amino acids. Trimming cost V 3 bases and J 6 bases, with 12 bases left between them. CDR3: CASSPPLAGEQYF. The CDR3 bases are TGTGCCAGCTCACCGCCCTTGGCAGGCGAGCAGTACTTC.

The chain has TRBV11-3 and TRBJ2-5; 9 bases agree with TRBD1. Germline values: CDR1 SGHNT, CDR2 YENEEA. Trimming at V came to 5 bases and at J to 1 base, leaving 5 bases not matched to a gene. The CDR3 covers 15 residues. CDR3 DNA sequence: TGTGCCAGCAGCCAGGGACAGGGAGGCCAAGAGACCCAGTACTTC. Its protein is CASSQGQGGQETQYF.

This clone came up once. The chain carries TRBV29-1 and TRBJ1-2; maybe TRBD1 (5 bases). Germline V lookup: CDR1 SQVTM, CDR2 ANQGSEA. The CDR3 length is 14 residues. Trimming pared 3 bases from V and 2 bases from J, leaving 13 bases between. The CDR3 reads CSVDGGGLNYGYTF. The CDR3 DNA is TGCAGCGTTGATGGGGGGGGTTTGAACTATGGCTACACCTTC.

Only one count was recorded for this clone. DNA for the CDR3: TGTGCCAGCAGCCTCCTGTACGAGCAGTACTTC. Translating it yields CASSLLYEQYF. The chain is built from TRBV14 and TRBJ2-7; D not resolved. Trimming took off 4 bases at V and 4 bases at J, with 5 bases between the two ends. The germline gives CDR1 SGHDN, CDR2 FVKESK. This CDR3 has 11 amino acids. The entire variable domain, with the rest obtained from reference TRBV14 and TRBJ2-7, is as follows: EAGVTQFPSHSVIEKGQTVTLRCDPISGHDNLYWYRRVMGKEIKFLLHFVKESKQDESGMPNNRFLAERTGGTYSTLKVQPAELEDSGVYFCASSLLYEQYFGPGTRLTVT.

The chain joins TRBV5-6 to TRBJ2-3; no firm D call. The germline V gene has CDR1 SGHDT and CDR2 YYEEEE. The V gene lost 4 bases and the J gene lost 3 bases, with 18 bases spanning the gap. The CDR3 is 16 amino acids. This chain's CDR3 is CASSMWALRSTDTQYF. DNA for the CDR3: TGTGCCAGCAGCATGTGGGCTCTTCGATCAACAGATACGCAGTATTTT.